This T cell receptor beta chain was identified in a study of T cell responses to AZD1222 COVID-19 vaccine. The V end was cut by 1 base, the J end by 0 bases, with 7 bases between. CDR1 and CDR2 (germline): MNHEY, SMNVEV (reference sequence). The CDR3 contains 14 residues. Only in-frame clones appear in the TCRdb table, and some are missing; sequencing was by immunoSEQ multiplex PCR. Among about 190,000 clones, approximately 90% were seen once, and the ten largest hold more than 0.75%. The receptor comes from an adult in good health. The rearrangement joins TRBV27 to TRBJ2-7; D is ambiguous. The input for sequencing was peripheral blood, taken on day 0 of AZD1222 vaccination. For the CDR3, the DNA is TGTGCCAGCAGTTTATTTCTCGGCTCCTACGAGCAGTACTTC. This gives the protein CASSLFLGSYEQYF.